The clone carrying this T cell receptor (beta chain) was counted at least ten times. Its specificity is not known. Each patient went into thyroid surgery without having received any treatment. This specimen comes from a study of metastatic and nonmetastatic thyroid tumors. Study details: Repertoires from malignant and benign thyroid patients were compared across blood and tumor or nodule tissue.

In the study's own analysis: A classifier for distant metastasis in papillary thyroid cancer was constructed using CDR3 differences observed across clinicopathological groups. TCRdb re-analyzed the PCR reads using MiXCR. For this entry, the V and J calls and clone size follow TCRdb and not the study's own pipeline. Of 26,000 or so clones listed, roughly 15% are singletons. With V trimmed by 3 bases and J by 2 bases, 4 bases remained unmatched. Germline V gene lookup returns CDR1 WSHSY and CDR2 SAAADI. The CDR3 spans 15 residues. Study observations and caveats: As reported, TCR beta diversity in blood and tumor was significantly higher in malignant thyroid tumors than in benign nodules.

Sequenced sample: blood. The origin of this receptor is a male donor with papillary thyroid cancer or a benign thyroid nodule (not recorded which). Some clones in this sample may be carry-over from other donors' samples. The chain employs TRBV10-2 and TRBJ1-3; the match to TRBD1 covers 7 bases. The DNA for the CDR3 is TGCGCCAGCAGTGACGGGACAGCTCCTGGAAACACCATATATTTT. This encodes CASSDGTAPGNTIYF.